The rows below give T cell receptor beta chains drawn from one sample of a study of control samples from healthy donors and cancer patients. Profiled with immunoSEQ multiplex PCR; TCRdb holds only in-frame clones, not every one. This sample yields roughly 13,000 clones, of which approximately 80% are seen a single time; around 8.2% belongs to the top ten. The sequenced sample consisted of formalin-fixed, paraffin-embedded tissue. These receptors originate from a male donor with melanoma. The CDR3 runs from the conserved cysteine through the conserved F or W. D genes are given only for firm matches. Expanded clones are given a class, and other clones once, few, many or no size at all.

NA	NA	TRBV19	TRBJ1-1	TGTGCCAGTAGTATAGTCGGAGGGTCGGCTTTCTTT	CASSIVGGSAFF
NA	few	TRBV5-1	TRBJ2-7	TGCGCCAGCAGCTTGGCGTGGGGGGCTCGGTACGAGCAGTACTTC	CASSLAWGARYEQYF
NA	NA	TRBV7-9	TRBJ2-3	TGTGCCAGCAGCTTAGCGGGGGGGCTGGATACGCAGTATTTT	CASSLAGGLDTQYF
TRBD1	NA	TRBV18	TRBJ1-2	TGTGCCAGCTCTACCTTCGTACAGGGGAACTATGGCTACACCTTC	CASSTFVQGNYGYTF
TRBD1	NA	TRBV2	TRBJ2-6	TGTGCCAGCCAGAGGCAGGGGGCCTCTGGGGCCAACGTCCTGACTTTC	CASQRQGASGANVLTF
NA	NA	TRBV5-1	TRBJ1-2	TGCGCCAGCAGTGAACAAAGGTTTGACTCCGCTAGAGGCTACACCTTC	CASSEQRFDSARGYTF
TRBD1	NA	TRBV7-9	TRBJ1-2	TGTGCCAGCATAGAGCCGGGACAGGCTTTCGGCTACACCTTC	CASIEPGQAFGYTF
NA	NA	TRBV5-5	TRBJ2-5	TGTGCCAGCAGCTTGAGGTGGGGGTCACAAGAGACCCAGTACTTC	CASSLRWGSQETQYF
NA	NA	TRBV7-9	TRBJ1-1	TGTGCCAGCACTCGAGACGTGGTAGGACCGAACACTGAAGCTTTCTTT	CASTRDVVGPNTEAFF
NA	NA	TRBV3-1/TRBV3-2	TRBJ1-4	TGTGCCAGCAGCCAGGACCCAGCAACTAATGAAAAACTGTTTTTT	CASSQDPATNEKLFF
TRBD1	once	TRBV4-1	TRBJ1-2	TGCGCCAGCAGCCAGATCCCCGGGACAGTAACTACCTATGGCTACACCTTC	CASSQIPGTVTTYGYTF
NA	few	TRBV5-1	TRBJ2-1	TGCGCCAGCAGCTTGACCATGGGACGGGGGTCCTACAATGAGCAGTTCTTC	CASSLTMGRGSYNEQFF
NA	NA	TRBV5-6	TRBJ1-4	TGTGCCAGCAGCTTGGCCGGCGGGATGGATGAAAAACTGTTTTTT	CASSLAGGMDEKLFF
TRBD1	NA	TRBV5-1	TRBJ1-5	TGCGCCAGCAGCCCACTCGGGACAGACAATCAGCCCCAGCATTTT	CASSPLGTDNQPQHF
NA	NA	TRBV6-2/TRBV6-3	TRBJ1-1	TGTGCCAGCAGTAAGACTCAGGAGAACACTGAAGCTTTCTTT	CASSKTQENTEAFF
NA	few	TRBV20-1	TRBJ1-1	TGCAGTGCTAGTAAAAACACTGAAGCTTTCTTT	CSASKNTEAFF
NA	NA	TRBV7-2	TRBJ2-5	TGTGCCAGCAGCTTAAACGGACAGAAGACCCAGTACTTC	CASSLNGQKTQYF
TRBD1	NA	TRBV19	TRBJ2-4	TGTGCCACATCTCCCGGACAGGCAGTTAGGATAGAAGATATAGCCAAAAACATTCAGTACTTC	CATSPGQAVRIEDIAKNIQYF
NA	NA	TRBV28	TRBJ1-5	TGTGCCAGCAGTTTGTATTCAGGGGTGGTGCATCAGCCCCAGCATTTT	CASSLYSGVVHQPQHF
NA	NA	TRBV4-3	TRBJ2-2	TGCGCCAGCAGCCAATCAACCGGGGAGCTGTTTTTT	CASSQSTGELFF
NA	NA	TRBV5-1	TRBJ2-4	TGCGCCAGCAGCTTGGGCACGGAGATGTTTGGCATTCAGTACTTC	CASSLGTEMFGIQYF
TRBD1	NA	TRBV5-8	TRBJ1-2	TGTGCCAGCAGCCGGACAGGGCACTATGGCTACACCTTC	CASSRTGHYGYTF
TRBD1	NA	TRBV29-1	TRBJ1-4	TGCAGCGTCCTTGGGACAGGGGTCGAAAAACTGTTTTTT	CSVLGTGVEKLFF
TRBD1	once	TRBV6-5	TRBJ1-5	TGTGCCAGTAGTTATGGGACAGGGTCTCAGCCCCAGCATTTT	CASSYGTGSQPQHF
TRBD1	NA	TRBV11-3	TRBJ2-3	TGTGCCAGCAGCTTAGGGGACAGCAAAGATACGCAGTATTTT	CASSLGDSKDTQYF
NA	NA	TRBV28	TRBJ1-5	TGTGCCAGCAGTTTAGGGTGGGCTGGAGTAACTCAGCCCCAGCATTTT	CASSLGWAGVTQPQHF
NA	NA	TRBV7-8	TRBJ2-3	TGTGCCAGCAGCCAGGGGGGGGGAACAGATACGCAGTATTTT	CASSQGGGTDTQYF
NA	NA	TRBV3-1/TRBV3-2	TRBJ1-2	TGTGCCAGCAGCCAAGTCGGCAGGCTCAGCTATGGCTACACCTTC	CASSQVGRLSYGYTF
TRBD1	once	TRBV19	TRBJ1-5	TGTGCCAGTAGCCGGACAGGGAAACACAATCAGCCCCAGCATTTT	CASSRTGKHNQPQHF
NA	few	TRBV18	TRBJ1-4	TGTGCCAGCTCACCAGACAGATCCGCAACTAATGAAAAACTGTTTTTT	CASSPDRSATNEKLFF
TRBD2	NA	TRBV3-1/TRBV3-2	TRBJ2-3	TGTGCCAGCAGCCAAGTGTTAGCGGGGGGTACAGATACGCAGTATTTT	CASSQVLAGGTDTQYF
NA	NA	TRBV2	TRBJ2-5	TGTGCCAGCAGCCCGAACCTAGCGAAGACGCAGTACTTC	CASSPNLAKTQYF
NA	NA	TRBV7-8	TRBJ2-5	TGTGCCAGCAGCTTAGAGGGGCGAGGCGGGGCTGGGGAGACCCAGTACTTC	CASSLEGRGGAGETQYF
NA	NA	TRBV11-2	TRBJ2-2	TGTGCCAGCAGCTATCGGAGGTACTTGGACACCGGGGAGCTGTTTTTT	CASSYRRYLDTGELFF
NA	NA	TRBV30	TRBJ1-2	TGTGCCTGGAGTTGGGCTAACTATGGCTACACCTTC	CAWSWANYGYTF
NA	NA	TRBV30	TRBJ1-1	TGTGCCTGGAGCCTGTCATGGACTGAAGCTTTCTTT	CAWSLSWTEAFF
NA	NA	TRBV4-3	TRBJ2-3	TGCGCCAGCAGCCTCACCTATAGGGGAATCACAGATACGCAGTATTTT	CASSLTYRGITDTQYF
NA	NA	TRBV4-2	TRBJ2-7	TGTGCCAGCAGCCCATGGAGGGGGCGCGAGCAGTACTTC	CASSPWRGREQYF
NA	NA	TRBV19	TRBJ1-2	TGTGCCAGTAGTATTTCAGGTACCTATGGCTACACCTTC	CASSISGTYGYTF
TRBD2	NA	TRBV30	TRBJ2-1	TGTGCCTGCACTCAGGGAGGGCCGTTCGATGAGCAGTTCTTC	CACTQGGPFDEQFF
NA	NA	TRBV7-2	TRBJ2-7	TGTGCCAGCAGCCCTCGGCCTCCTTTCGAGCAGTACTTC	CASSPRPPFEQYF